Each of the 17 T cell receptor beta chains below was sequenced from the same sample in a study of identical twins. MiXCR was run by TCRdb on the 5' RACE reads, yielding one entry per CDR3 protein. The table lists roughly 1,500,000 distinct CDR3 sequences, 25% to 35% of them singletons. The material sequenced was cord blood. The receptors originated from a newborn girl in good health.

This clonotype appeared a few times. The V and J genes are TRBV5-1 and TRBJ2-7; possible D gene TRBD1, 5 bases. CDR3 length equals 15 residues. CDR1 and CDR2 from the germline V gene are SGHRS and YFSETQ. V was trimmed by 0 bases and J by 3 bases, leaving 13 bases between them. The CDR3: CASSLALAGNYEQYF. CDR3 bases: TGCGCCAGCAGCTTGGCCTTGGCAGGGAACTACGAGCAGTACTTC.

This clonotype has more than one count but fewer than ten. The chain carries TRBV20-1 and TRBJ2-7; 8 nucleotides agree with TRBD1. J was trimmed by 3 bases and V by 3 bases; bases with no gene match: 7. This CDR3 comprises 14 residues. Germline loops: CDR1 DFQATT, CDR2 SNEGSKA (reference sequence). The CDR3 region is CSASSATGDYEQYF. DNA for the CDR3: TGCAGTGCTAGTTCGGCGACAGGGGACTACGAGCAGTACTTC.

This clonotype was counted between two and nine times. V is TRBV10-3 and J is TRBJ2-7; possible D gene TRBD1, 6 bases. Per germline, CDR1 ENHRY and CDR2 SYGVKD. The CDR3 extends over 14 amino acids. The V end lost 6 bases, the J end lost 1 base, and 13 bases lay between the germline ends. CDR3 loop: CAIRSGDISYEQYF. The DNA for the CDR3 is TGTGCCATCAGGAGTGGGGACATATCCTACGAGCAGTACTTC.

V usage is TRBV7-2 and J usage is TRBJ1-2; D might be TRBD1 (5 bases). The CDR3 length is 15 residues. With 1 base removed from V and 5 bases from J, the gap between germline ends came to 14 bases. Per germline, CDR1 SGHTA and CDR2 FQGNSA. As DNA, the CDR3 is TGTGCCAGCAGCTTAGGAGGGGATGGGGCTTATGGCTACACCTTC. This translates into CASSLGGDGAYGYTF.

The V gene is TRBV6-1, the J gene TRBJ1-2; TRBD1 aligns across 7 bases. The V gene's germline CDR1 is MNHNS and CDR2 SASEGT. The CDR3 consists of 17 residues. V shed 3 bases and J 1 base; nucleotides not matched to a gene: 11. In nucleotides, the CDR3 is TGTGCCAGCAGTGAGAGTCGGGACAGCTACCTTAACTATGGCTACACCTTC. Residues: CASSESRDSYLNYGYTF.

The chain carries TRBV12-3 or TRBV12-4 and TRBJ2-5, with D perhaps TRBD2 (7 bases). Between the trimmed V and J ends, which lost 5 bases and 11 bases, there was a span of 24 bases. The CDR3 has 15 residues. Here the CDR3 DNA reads TGTGCCAGCAGTCTCCGGGGGCGGGGGCACAATGAGCAGTACTTC. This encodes CASSLRGRGHNEQYF.

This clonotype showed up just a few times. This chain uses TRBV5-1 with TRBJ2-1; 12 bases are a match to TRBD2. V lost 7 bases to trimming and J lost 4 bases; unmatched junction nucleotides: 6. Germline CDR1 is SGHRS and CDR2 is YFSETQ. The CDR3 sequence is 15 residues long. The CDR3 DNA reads TGCGCCAGCCACTGGACTAGCGGGACATACAATGAGCAGTTCTTC. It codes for CASHWTSGTYNEQFF.

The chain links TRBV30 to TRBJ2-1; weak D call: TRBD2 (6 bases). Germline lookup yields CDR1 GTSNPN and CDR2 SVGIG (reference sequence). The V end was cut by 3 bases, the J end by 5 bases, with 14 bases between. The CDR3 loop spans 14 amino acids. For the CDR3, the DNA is TGTGCCTGGAGCCGGACTAACAGAAACAATGAGCAGTTCTTC. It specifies CAWSRTNRNNEQFF.

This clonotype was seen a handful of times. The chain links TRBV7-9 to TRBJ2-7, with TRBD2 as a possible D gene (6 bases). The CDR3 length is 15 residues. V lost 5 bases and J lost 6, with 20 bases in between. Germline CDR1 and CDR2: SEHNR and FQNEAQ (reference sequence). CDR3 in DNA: TGTGCCAGCAGCCTACCGGGACTCCTTTCGGCCGAGCAGTACTTC. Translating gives CASSLPGLLSAEQYF.

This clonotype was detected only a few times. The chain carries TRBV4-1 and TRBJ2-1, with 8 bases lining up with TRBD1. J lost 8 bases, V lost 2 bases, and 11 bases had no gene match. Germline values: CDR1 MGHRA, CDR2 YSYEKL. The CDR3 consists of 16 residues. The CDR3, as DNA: TGCGCCAGCAGCCAACTCCGGGACAGGAATGCTCATGAGCAGTTCTTC. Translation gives CASSQLRDRNAHEQFF.

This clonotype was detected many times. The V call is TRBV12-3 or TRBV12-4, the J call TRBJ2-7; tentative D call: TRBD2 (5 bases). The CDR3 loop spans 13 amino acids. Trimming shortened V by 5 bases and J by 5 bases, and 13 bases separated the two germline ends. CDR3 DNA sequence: TGTGCCAGCAGTCCAAGGAGACTACACGAGCAGTACTTC. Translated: CASSPRRLHEQYF.

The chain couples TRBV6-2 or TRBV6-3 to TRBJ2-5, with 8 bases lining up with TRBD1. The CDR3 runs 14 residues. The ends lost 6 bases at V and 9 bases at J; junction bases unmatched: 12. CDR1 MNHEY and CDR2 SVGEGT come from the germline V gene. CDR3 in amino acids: CASSLDRGGGSQYF. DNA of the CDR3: TGTGCCAGCAGCCTCGACAGGGGCGGAGGGTCCCAGTACTTC.

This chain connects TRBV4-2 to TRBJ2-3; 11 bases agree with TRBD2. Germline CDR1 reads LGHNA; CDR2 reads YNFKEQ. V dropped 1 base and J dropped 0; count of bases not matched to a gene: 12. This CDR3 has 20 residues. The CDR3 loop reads CASSQGASGRLKSSTDTQYF. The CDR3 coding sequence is TGTGCCAGCAGCCAAGGGGCTAGCGGGAGGTTAAAGTCAAGCACAGATACGCAGTATTTT.

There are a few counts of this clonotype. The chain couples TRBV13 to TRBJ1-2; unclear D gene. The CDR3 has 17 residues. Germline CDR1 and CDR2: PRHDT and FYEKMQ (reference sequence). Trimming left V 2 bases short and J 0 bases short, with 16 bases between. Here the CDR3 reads CASSLKGSSGTNYGYTF. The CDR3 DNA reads TGTGCCAGCAGCTTAAAAGGGTCCTCCGGGACTAACTATGGCTACACCTTC.

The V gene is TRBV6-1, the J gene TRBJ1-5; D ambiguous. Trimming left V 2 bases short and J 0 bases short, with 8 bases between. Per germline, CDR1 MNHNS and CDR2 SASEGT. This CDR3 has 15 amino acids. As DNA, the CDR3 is TGTGCCAGCAGTGAATACGGTTATAGCAATCAGCCCCAGCATTTT. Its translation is CASSEYGYSNQPQHF.

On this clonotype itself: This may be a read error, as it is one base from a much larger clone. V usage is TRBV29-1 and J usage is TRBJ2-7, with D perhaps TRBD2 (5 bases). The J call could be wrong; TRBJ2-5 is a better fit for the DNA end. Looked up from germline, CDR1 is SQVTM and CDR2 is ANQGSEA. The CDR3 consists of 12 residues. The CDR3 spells CSVDGREETQYF. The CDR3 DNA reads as TGCAGCGTTGACGGGCGGGAAGAGACCCAGTACTTC.

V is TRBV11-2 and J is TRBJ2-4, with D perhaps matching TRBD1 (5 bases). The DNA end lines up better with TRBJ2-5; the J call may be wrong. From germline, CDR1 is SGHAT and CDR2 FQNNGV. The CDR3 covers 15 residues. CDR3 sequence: CASSQLTDPRETQYF. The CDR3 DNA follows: TGTGCCAGCAGCCAATTGACAGACCCCCGAGAGACCCAGTACTTC.